This paragraph covers one T cell receptor beta chain sequence. The antigen remains undetermined. The sample belongs to a study of OX40 agonist ivuxolimab in advanced cancers. Notes on the study in general: At 0.1 to 3.0 mg/kg and by week 6, clonal expansion occurred in CD4+ and CD8+ blood T cells. Compared with others, partial responders at 0.1-3.0 mg/kg displayed clonal expansion among the lowest.

TCRdb keeps only in-frame clones here, not all; method: immunoSEQ multiplex PCR. The table includes about 83,000 clones, about 86% detected once. V lost 4 bases to trimming and J lost 4 bases, with 13 bases between them. Germline CDR1 and CDR2: LNHDA and SQIVND (reference sequence). This CDR3 has 14 amino acids. The material was CD4+ or CD8+ T cells sorted from blood, obtained in a trial of the OX40 agonist ivuxolimab. This receptor was taken from an adult with an advanced solid tumor such as melanoma, head and neck, liver or kidney cancer. V usage is TRBV19 and J usage is TRBJ1-2, with D tentatively TRBD1 (6 bases). This CDR3 is CASSTNADSYGYTF. The CDR3 region has the DNA TGTGCCAGTAGTACCAACGCGGACAGCTATGGCTACACCTTC.